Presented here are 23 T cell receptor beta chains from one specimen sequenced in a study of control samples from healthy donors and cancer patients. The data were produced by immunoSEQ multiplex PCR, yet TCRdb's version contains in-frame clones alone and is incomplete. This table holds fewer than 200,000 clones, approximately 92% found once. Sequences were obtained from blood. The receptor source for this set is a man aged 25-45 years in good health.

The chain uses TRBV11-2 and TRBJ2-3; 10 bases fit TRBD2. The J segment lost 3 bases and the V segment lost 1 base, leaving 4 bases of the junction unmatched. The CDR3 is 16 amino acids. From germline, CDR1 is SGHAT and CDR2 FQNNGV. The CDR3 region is CASSLGLTSGTDTQYF. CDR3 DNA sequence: TGTGCCAGCAGCTTAGGTCTGACTAGCGGGACAGATACGCAGTATTTT.

DNA of the CDR3: TGTGCCAGCAGTTCCGGACAGGGGGTCACTGAAGCTTTCTTT. Its translation: CASSSGQGVTEAFF. The chain uses TRBV2 and TRBJ1-1, with 10 positions matching TRBD1. J was trimmed by 4 bases and V by 5 bases; bases with no gene match: 4. Germline V gene lookup returns CDR1 SNHLY and CDR2 FYNNEI. The CDR3 loop spans 14 amino acids. The whole variable domain, remainder taken from reference TRBV2 and TRBJ1-1, is EPEVTQTPSHQVTQMGQEVILRCVPISNHLYFYWYRQILGQKVEFLVSFYNNEISEKSEIFDDQFSVERPDGSNFTLKIRSTKLEDSAMYFCASSSGQGVTEAFFGQGTRLTVV.

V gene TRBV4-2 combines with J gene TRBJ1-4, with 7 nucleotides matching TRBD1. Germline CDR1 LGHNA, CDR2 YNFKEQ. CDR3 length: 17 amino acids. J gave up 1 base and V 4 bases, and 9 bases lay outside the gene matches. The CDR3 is CASSRQGQGGTNEKLFF. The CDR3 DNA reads TGTGCCAGCAGCCGACAGGGTCAAGGTGGAACTAATGAAAAACTGTTTTTT.

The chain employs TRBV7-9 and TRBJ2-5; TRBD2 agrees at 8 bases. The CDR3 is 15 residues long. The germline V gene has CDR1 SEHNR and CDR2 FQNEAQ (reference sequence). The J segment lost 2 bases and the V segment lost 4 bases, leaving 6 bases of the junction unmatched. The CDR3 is CASSSRLALQETQYF. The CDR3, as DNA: TGTGCCAGCAGCTCGAGACTAGCGCTACAAGAGACCCAGTACTTC.

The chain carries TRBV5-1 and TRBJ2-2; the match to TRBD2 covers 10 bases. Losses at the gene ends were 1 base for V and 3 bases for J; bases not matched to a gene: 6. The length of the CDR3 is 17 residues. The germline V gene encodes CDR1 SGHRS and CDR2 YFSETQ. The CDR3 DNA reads TGCGCCAGCAGCTTGTGGGCTAGCGGGAGCGACACCGGGGAGCTGTTTTTT. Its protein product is CASSLWASGSDTGELFF.

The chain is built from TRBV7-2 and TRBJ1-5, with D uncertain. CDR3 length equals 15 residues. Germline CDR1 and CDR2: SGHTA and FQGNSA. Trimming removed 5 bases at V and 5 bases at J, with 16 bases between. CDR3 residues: CASSLHQTPDQPQHF. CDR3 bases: TGTGCCAGCAGCCTCCACCAAACGCCAGATCAGCCCCAGCATTTT.

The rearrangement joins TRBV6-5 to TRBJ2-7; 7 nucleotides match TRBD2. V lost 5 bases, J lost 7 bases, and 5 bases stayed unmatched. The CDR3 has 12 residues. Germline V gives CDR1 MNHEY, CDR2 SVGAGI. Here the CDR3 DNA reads TGTGCCAGCAGTAAGACAGCGGGGGAGCAGTACTTC. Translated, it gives CASSKTAGEQYF.

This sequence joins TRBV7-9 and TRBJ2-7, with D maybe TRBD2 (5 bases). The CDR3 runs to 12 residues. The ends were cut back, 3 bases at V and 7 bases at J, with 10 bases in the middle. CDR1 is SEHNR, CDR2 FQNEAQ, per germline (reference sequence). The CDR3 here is CASSFIAYEQYF. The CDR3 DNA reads TGTGCCAGCAGCTTTATAGCGTATGAGCAGTACTTC.

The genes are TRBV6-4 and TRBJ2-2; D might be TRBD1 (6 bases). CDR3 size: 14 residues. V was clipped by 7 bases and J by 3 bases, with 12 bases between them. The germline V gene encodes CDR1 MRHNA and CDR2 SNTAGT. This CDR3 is CASKEDSYTGELFF. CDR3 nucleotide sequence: TGTGCCAGCAAGGAGGACAGCTACACCGGGGAGCTGTTTTTT.

CDR3 in amino acids: CASTLSGASTDTQYF. CDR3 sequence (DNA): TGTGCCAGTACCCTTAGCGGGGCTAGCACAGATACGCAGTATTTT. V and J are TRBV19 and TRBJ2-3, with TRBD2 matching over 8 bases. With 7 bases clipped from V and 0 bases from J, the junction kept 6 bases outside the gene matches. The CDR3 totals 15 residues. Germline V gene lookup returns CDR1 LNHDA and CDR2 SQIVND (reference sequence). Full variable domain (outside the CDR3, taken from reference TRBV19 and TRBJ2-3): DGGITQSPKYLFRKEGQNVTLSCEQNLNHDAMYWYRQDPGQGLRLIYYSQIVNDFQKGDIAEGYSVSREKKESFPLTVTSAQKNPTAFYLCASTLSGASTDTQYFGPGTRLTVL.

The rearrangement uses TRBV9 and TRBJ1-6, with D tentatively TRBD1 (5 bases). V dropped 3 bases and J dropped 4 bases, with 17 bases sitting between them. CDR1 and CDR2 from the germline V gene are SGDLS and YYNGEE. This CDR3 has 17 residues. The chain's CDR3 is CASSASGTLTYNSPLHF. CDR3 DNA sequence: TGTGCCAGCAGCGCCTCCGGGACGTTAACATATAATTCACCCCTCCACTTT.

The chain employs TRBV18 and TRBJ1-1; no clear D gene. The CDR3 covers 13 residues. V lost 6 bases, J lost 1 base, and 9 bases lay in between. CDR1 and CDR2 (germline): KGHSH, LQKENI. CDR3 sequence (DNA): TGTGCCAGCTCGCAGCAGACGAACACTGAAGCTTTCTTT. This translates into CASSQQTNTEAFF.

The CDR3: CASSVVGLGNEQFF. The CDR3 DNA follows: TGTGCCAGCAGCGTAGTAGGGCTAGGCAATGAGCAGTTCTTC. The chain employs TRBV9 and TRBJ2-1; D is undetermined. CDR1 is SGDLS and CDR2 is YYNGEE in the germline V gene. The CDR3 loop spans 14 amino acids. Trimming took 0 bases from V and 6 from J, leaving 10 bases between them.

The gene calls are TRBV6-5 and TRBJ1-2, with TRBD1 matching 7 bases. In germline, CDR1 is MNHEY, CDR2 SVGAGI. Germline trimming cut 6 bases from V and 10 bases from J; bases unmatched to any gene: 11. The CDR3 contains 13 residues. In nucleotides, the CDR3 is TGTGCCAGCAGCGCACCAAGACAGGGAGCCTACACCTTC. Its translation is CASSAPRQGAYTF.

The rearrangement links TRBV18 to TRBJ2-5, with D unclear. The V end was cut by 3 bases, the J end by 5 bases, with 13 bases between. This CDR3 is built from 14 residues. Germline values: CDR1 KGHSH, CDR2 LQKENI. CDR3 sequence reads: CASSPLPGGETQYF. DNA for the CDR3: TGTGCCAGCTCACCGCTCCCGGGTGGGGAGACCCAGTACTTC. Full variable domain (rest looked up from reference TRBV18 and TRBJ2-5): NAGVMQNPRHLVRRRGQEARLRCSPMKGHSHVYWYRQLPEEGLKFMVYLQKENIIDESGMPKERFSAEFPKEGPSILRIQQVVRGDSAAYFCASSPLPGGETQYFGPGTRLLVL.

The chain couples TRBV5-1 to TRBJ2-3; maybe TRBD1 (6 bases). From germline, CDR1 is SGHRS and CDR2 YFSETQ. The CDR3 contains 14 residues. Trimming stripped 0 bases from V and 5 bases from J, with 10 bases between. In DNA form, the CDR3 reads TGCGCCAGCAGCTTGGGGACAGTGCGAGATACGCAGTATTTT. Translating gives CASSLGTVRDTQYF. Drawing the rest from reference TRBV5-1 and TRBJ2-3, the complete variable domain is KAGVTQTPRYLIKTRGQQVTLSCSPISGHRSVSWYQQTPGQGLQFLFEYFSETQRNKGNFPGRFSGRQFSNSRSEMNVSTLELGDSALYLCASSLGTVRDTQYFGPGTRLTVL.

Here the CDR3 DNA reads TGTGCCCTCCGGGACAGGGATGAAAAACTGTTTTTT. Translating gives CALRDRDEKLFF. The chain uses TRBV28 and TRBJ1-4, with TRBD1 identical over 9 bases. V shed 11 bases, J shed 6 bases, and the junction held 4 bases outside the gene matches. Germline CDR1 MDHEN, CDR2 SYDVKM. The CDR3 has 12 residues.

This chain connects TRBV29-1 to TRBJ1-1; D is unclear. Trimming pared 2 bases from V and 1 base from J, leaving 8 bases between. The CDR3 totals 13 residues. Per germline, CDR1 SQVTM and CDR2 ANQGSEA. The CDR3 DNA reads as TGCAGCGTTGAAAAGACGGGGAACACTGAAGCTTTCTTT. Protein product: CSVEKTGNTEAFF.

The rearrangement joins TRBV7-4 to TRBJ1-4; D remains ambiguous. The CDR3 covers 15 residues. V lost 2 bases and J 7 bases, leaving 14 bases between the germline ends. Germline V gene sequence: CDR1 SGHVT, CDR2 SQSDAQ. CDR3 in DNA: TGTGCCAGCAGCTTATTCATCCTCTGGAGTGAAAAACTGTTTTTT. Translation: CASSLFILWSEKLFF.

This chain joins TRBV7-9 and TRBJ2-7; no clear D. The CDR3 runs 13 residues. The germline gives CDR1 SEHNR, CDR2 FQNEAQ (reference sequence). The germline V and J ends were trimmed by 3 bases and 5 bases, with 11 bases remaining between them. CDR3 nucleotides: TGTGCCAGCAGCTTCCAGGTGGCCCACGAGCAGTACTTC. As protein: CASSFQVAHEQYF.

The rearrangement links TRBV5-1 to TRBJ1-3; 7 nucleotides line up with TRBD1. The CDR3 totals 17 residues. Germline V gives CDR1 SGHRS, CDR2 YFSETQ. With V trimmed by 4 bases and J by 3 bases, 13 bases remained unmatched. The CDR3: CASSEGTARLYGNTIYF. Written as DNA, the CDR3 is TGCGCCAGCAGCGAAGGGACAGCCCGATTATATGGAAACACCATATATTTT.

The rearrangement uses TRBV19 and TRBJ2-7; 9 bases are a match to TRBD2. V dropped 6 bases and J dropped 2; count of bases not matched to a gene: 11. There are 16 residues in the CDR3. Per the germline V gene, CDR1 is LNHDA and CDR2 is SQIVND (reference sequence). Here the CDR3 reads CASSPTSGISPYEQYF. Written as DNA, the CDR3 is TGTGCCAGTAGCCCGACTAGCGGCATAAGTCCCTACGAGCAGTACTTC.

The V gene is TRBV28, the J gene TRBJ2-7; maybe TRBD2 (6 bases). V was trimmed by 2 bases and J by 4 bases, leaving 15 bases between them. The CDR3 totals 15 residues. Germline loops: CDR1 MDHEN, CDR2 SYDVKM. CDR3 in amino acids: CASSLIGGMVYEQYF. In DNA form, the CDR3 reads TGTGCCAGCAGTTTAATAGGCGGGATGGTGTACGAGCAGTACTTC.